A selection of T cell receptor beta chains follows, all from one sample in a study of somatic mutations in cytotoxic T cells in rheumatoid arthritis. Clones were sequenced by immunoSEQ multiplex PCR, and TCRdb holds only the in-frame ones, with some missing. The repertoire holds tens of thousands of clones, with about 80% as singletons. Sequences were obtained from CD8+ T cells sorted from blood. All receptors derive from a man aged 50 or older in good health. Each CDR3 is given with its conserved first and last residue. A D gene is named only where the DNA matches it firmly. Clone size is given for some rows only: seen once, a few or many times, or a class if the clone is expanded.

. | . | TRBJ1-2 | TRBV29-1 | CSVPDRTGGYTF | TGCAGCGTTCCCGACAGGACGGGCGGCTACACCTTC
. | . | TRBJ1-2 | TRBV30 | CAWNGGASGYTF | TGTGCCTGGAATGGAGGGGCATCTGGCTACACCTTC
. | . | TRBJ1-2 | TRBV7-9 | CASSLGTVLPYGYTF | TGTGCCAGCAGCTTAGGGACCGTGCTGCCCTATGGCTACACCTTC
TRBD1 | . | TRBJ2-2 | TRBV27 | CASSPQTGRVTGELFF | TGTGCCAGCAGTCCCCAGACAGGGCGGGTCACCGGGGAGCTGTTTTTT
TRBD2 | large | TRBJ2-7 | TRBV6-1 | CASSEDPSGSYEQYF | TGTGCCAGCAGTGAAGACCCGAGCGGGAGCTACGAGCAGTACTTC
TRBD2 | . | TRBJ2-3 | TRBV4-2 | CASSQRPGTSGLSTDTQYF | TGTGCCAGCAGCCAAAGACCCGGGACTAGCGGGCTTAGCACAGATACGCAGTATTTT
. | . | TRBJ2-5 | TRBV11-2 | CASSLQETQYF | TGTGCCAGCAGCTTACAAGAGACCCAGTACTTC
. | . | TRBJ2-7 | TRBV5-1 | CASSTAYEQYF | TGCGCCAGCAGCACCGCCTACGAGCAGTACTTC
. | . | TRBJ1-2 | TRBV13 | CASTQGPSYGYTF | TGTGCCAGCACCCAAGGACCCTCCTATGGCTACACCTTC
. | . | TRBJ2-1 | TRBV10-3 | CAISEFAAGSPHNEQFF | TGTGCCATCAGTGAGTTCGCGGCGGGATCGCCCCACAATGAGCAGTTCTTC
TRBD2 | . | TRBJ2-7 | TRBV11-3 | CASSLKREIVSYEQYF | TGTGCCAGCAGCTTAAAGCGGGAGATCGTCTCCTACGAGCAGTACTTC
TRBD2 | . | TRBJ2-2 | TRBV6-1 | CASSGLAGANTGELFF | TGTGCCAGCAGTGGACTAGCGGGAGCGAACACCGGGGAGCTGTTTTTT
. | . | TRBJ2-1 | TRBV6-1 | CASSEHGRHRFF | TGTGCCAGCAGTGAACATGGGAGGCATCGGTTCTTC
. | . | TRBJ2-1 | TRBV19 | CASSSEVDEQFF | TGTGCCAGTAGTTCGGAGGTCGATGAGCAGTTCTTC